Only a few counts were recorded for the clone carrying this TCR beta chain. What it recognizes is unknown. The data stem from a study of shared clonotypes between healthy human individuals. Study-wide context: Plates per donor: three CD4 naive, three CD4 memory, two CD8 naive, one CD8 memory. Study-level findings and limits: Clonotype sharing among donors likely depends on sequencing depth.

Trimming took 5 bases from V and 3 from J, leaving 8 bases between them. Looked up from germline, CDR1 is MNHEY and CDR2 is SMNVEV (reference sequence). There are 13 residues in the CDR3. Measured with immunoSEQ multiplex PCR; TCRdb has only the in-frame clones, and not every one. The sample lists 740,000 or so clones, about 80% occurring once. This rearrangement joins TRBV27 to TRBJ2-1; D not certain. The specimen was memory CD4+ T cells sorted from blood. Subset noted: CD45RA-negative fraction. The sequence was obtained from a woman aged 25 to 39 in good health. This CDR3 reads CASSGSHYNEQFF. The CDR3, as DNA: TGTGCCAGCAGTGGATCCCACTACAATGAGCAGTTCTTC.